A single sample is the source of the 13 T cell receptor beta chains below, sequenced in a study of blood T cell repertoires in COVID-19. Sequencing was performed with immunoSEQ multiplex PCR; in TCRdb, only in-frame clones are kept and a portion is missing. The sample records approximately 240,000 clones, roughly 84% being singletons. The sample was peripheral blood. All receptors come from a middle-aged woman with active or convalescent COVID-19.

This clone occurred a few times. The CDR3 DNA follows: TGCAGCGTTGTCAGGGGTGGCACCGGGGAGCTGTTTTTT. Translating it yields CSVVRGGTGELFF. This chain connects TRBV29-1 to TRBJ2-2; a possible D gene is TRBD1 (6 bases). The CDR3 runs 13 residues. Germline V gives CDR1 SQVTM, CDR2 ANQGSEA. The V end lost 4 bases, the J end lost 4 bases, and 10 bases lay between the germline ends.

CDR3 nucleotides: TGTGCCAGCTCACCGTCGGGGGGTACTAATGAAAAACTGTTTTTT. This sequence encodes CASSPSGGTNEKLFF. The chain couples TRBV18 to TRBJ1-4; D is possibly TRBD1 (5 bases). CDR1 and CDR2 (germline): KGHSH, LQKENI. The germline V and J ends were trimmed by 3 bases and 2 bases, with 10 bases remaining between them. The CDR3 spans 15 residues.

V usage is TRBV5-6 and J usage is TRBJ1-6; no firm D call. Trimming pared 0 bases from V and 9 bases from J, leaving 7 bases between. The germline gives CDR1 SGHDT, CDR2 YYEEEE. The CDR3 is made up of 13 amino acids. The CDR3 sequence is CASSLESLSPLHF. Written as DNA, the CDR3 is TGTGCCAGCAGCTTGGAGTCACTTTCACCCCTCCACTTT. The full variable domain, its missing parts supplied by reference TRBV5-6 and TRBJ1-6, is DAGVTQSPTHLIKTRGQQVTLRCSPKSGHDTVSWYQQALGQGPQFIFQYYEEEERQRGNFPDRFSGHQFPNYSSELNVNALLLGDSALYLCASSLESLSPLHFGNGTRLTVT.

V is TRBV29-1 and J is TRBJ1-2; 7 bases agree with TRBD1. The CDR3 runs 14 residues. Germline lookup yields CDR1 SQVTM and CDR2 ANQGSEA. J lost 6 bases, V lost 6 bases, and 13 bases had no gene match. The CDR3 reads CSVGRQGVDDGYTF. CDR3 in DNA: TGCAGCGTGGGCCGACAGGGCGTCGACGATGGCTACACCTTC.

J is TRBJ1-4 and V is TRBV5-1; possible D gene TRBD1, 6 bases. Germline V gives CDR1 SGHRS, CDR2 YFSETQ. The germline V and J ends were trimmed by 1 base and 0 bases, with 10 bases remaining between them. The length of the CDR3 is 16 residues. The CDR3 loop is CASSLKDSSTNEKLFF. CDR3 DNA sequence: TGCGCCAGCAGCTTGAAGGACAGCTCAACTAATGAAAAACTGTTTTTT. The whole variable domain, filled in from reference TRBV5-1 and TRBJ1-4, reads KAGVTQTPRYLIKTRGQQVTLSCSPISGHRSVSWYQQTPGQGLQFLFEYFSETQRNKGNFPGRFSGRQFSNSRSEMNVSTLELGDSALYLCASSLKDSSTNEKLFFGSGTQLSVL.

The chain is built from TRBV14 and TRBJ2-6; no clear D. The ends were cut back, 3 bases at V and 0 bases at J, with 24 bases in the middle. Germline V gene lookup returns CDR1 SGHDN and CDR2 FVKESK. The CDR3 covers 21 residues. CDR3 residues: CASSHRLHNSLKSSGANVLTF. DNA of the CDR3: TGTGCCAGCAGCCACCGTCTACATAACAGTCTAAAATCCTCTGGGGCCAACGTCCTGACTTTC.

This clone was seen ten or more times. The chain employs TRBV7-3 and TRBJ1-1; 7 bases are shared with TRBD1. V lost 2 bases to trimming and J lost 10 bases; unmatched junction nucleotides: 7. This CDR3 is built from 13 residues. Looked up from germline, CDR1 is SGHTA and CDR2 is FQGTGA. The CDR3 nucleotides read TGTGCCAGCAGCTTAGGGGGACAGTCAGGAGCTTTCTTT. It yields the protein CASSLGGQSGAFF.

The chain uses TRBV20-1 and TRBJ1-1; TRBD1 is a possible D gene (6 bases). This CDR3 spans 13 amino acids. V was pared by 3 bases and J by 3 bases, with 11 bases between. CDR1 is DFQATT and CDR2 is SNEGSKA in the germline V gene (reference sequence). The CDR3 loop reads CSASIQGDTEAFF. CDR3 DNA sequence: TGCAGTGCTAGTATACAGGGAGACACTGAAGCTTTCTTT.

J is TRBJ1-2 and V is TRBV21-1; TRBD1, the table's D call, lacks a check against the DNA. TRBV21-1 is tagged as a pseudogene. The CDR3 runs 16 residues. The CDR3 DNA follows: TGTGCCAGCAGCATCCGGGACAGGGGGCTAGGGGATGGCTACACCTTC. Its translation is CASSIRDRGLGDGYTF.

The genes are TRBV15 and TRBJ1-5, with TRBD1 matching over 8 bases. The CDR3 contains 15 residues. Trimming took 5 bases from V and 3 from J; bases not matched to a gene: 6. Germline values: CDR1 LNHNV, CDR2 YYDKDF (reference sequence). The CDR3 protein is CATSPGTGPNQPQHF. DNA of the CDR3: TGTGCCACCAGCCCCGGGACAGGTCCCAATCAGCCCCAGCATTTT.

This chain links TRBV5-1 with TRBJ2-3; weak D call: TRBD1 (6 bases). Per the germline V gene, CDR1 is SGHRS and CDR2 is YFSETQ. The CDR3 is 18 amino acids. The germline V and J ends were trimmed by 4 bases and 0 bases, with 21 bases remaining between them. The CDR3 spells CASSAPPGTSKSTDTQYF. The CDR3 bases are TGCGCCAGCAGCGCGCCCCCCGGGACATCCAAAAGCACAGATACGCAGTATTTT.

The rearrangement joins TRBV18 to TRBJ1-1; D not resolved. V gave up 3 bases and J gave up 1 base, with 9 bases separating them. The germline CDR1 and CDR2 sequences are KGHSH and LQKENI. CDR3 size: 14 residues. This CDR3 is CASSPRTGNTEAFF. The CDR3 region has the DNA TGTGCCAGCTCACCGCGAACGGGGAACACTGAAGCTTTCTTT.

J is TRBJ1-1 and V is TRBV28; D perhaps matches TRBD1 (5 bases). The V gene's germline CDR1 is MDHEN and CDR2 SYDVKM. This CDR3 contains 19 residues. Between the trimmed V and J ends, which lost 2 bases and 0 bases, there was a span of 22 bases. The CDR3 protein is CASSLNSAVFGHMNTEAFF. The CDR3 DNA sequence: TGTGCCAGCAGTTTAAACTCGGCCGTCTTCGGACACATGAACACTGAAGCTTTCTTT.